This TCR beta chain derives from a study of cytomegalovirus exposure and HLA in healthy donors. This CDR3 has 14 residues. Trimming took 6 bases from V and 1 from J; bases not matched to a gene: 5. CDR1 is SNHLY and CDR2 is FYNNEI in the germline V gene. Use of 60 Vbeta and 13 Jbeta primers characterized the PCR. Clones were sequenced by immunoSEQ multiplex PCR, and TCRdb holds only the in-frame ones, with some missing. The sample yields just over 150,000 clones, 80% to 90% seen once. The genes are TRBV2 and TRBJ1-2; 7 bases match TRBD1. This clonotype was sampled from a young woman in good health and CMV-seronegative. The specimen sequenced was PBMCs. As DNA, the CDR3 is TGTGCCAGCAGAGGGGACAGCCATAACTATGGCTACACCTTC. The encoded protein is CASRGDSHNYGYTF.